The 24 T cell receptor beta chains below were found in one sample sequenced in a study of T cells after yellow fever vaccination. TCRdb re-called the 5' RACE reads through MiXCR, storing one row per CDR3 protein. The sample records around 530,000 distinct CDR3 sequences, 17% being singletons. The sample in question was PBMCs, obtained 5 to 6 days after the first yellow fever vaccination. The receptors were gathered from a man in his late teens or twenties who received the YFV17D yellow fever vaccine.

This chain links TRBV7-8 with TRBJ2-5; TRBD1 matches 7 bases. Looked up from germline, CDR1 is SGHVS and CDR2 is FQNEAQ. This CDR3 contains 13 residues. CDR3 region: CATRGRVGETQYF. The CDR3 coding sequence is TGTGCAACTAGGGGGCGGGTAGGAGAGACCCAGTACTTC.

For the CDR3, the DNA is TGTGCCAGCAGTTTAAGCGTGGGGGACCGACGCTCCTACAATGAGCAGTTCTTC. It is translated as CASSLSVGDRRSYNEQFF. This chain links TRBV12-3 or TRBV12-4 with TRBJ2-1; D tentatively reads TRBD1 or TRBD2 (5 bases each). V gave up 2 bases and J gave up 0 bases, with 17 bases separating them. The CDR3 loop spans 18 amino acids.

The chain joins TRBV4-3 to TRBJ1-1, with D possibly being TRBD1 (5 bases). The V end lost 1 base, the J end lost 4 bases, and 10 bases lay between the germline ends. The CDR3 covers 14 residues. Germline CDR1 is LGHNA and CDR2 is YSLEER. As DNA, the CDR3 is TGCGCCAGCAGCCAAGGAGGACATCCCACTGAAGCTTTCTTT. This sequence encodes CASSQGGHPTEAFF.

This chain links TRBV4-1 with TRBJ1-2, with D perhaps TRBD1 (5 bases). This CDR3 has 15 residues. The V end was cut by 7 bases, the J end by 0 bases, with 15 bases between. CDR1 and CDR2 from the germline V gene are MGHRA and YSYEKL. The CDR3 DNA sequence: TGCGCCAGCACTAAGGGACCGCAAGCTAACTATGGCTACACCTTC. This sequence encodes CASTKGPQANYGYTF.

Worth noting for this clonotype: No conserved phenylalanine or tryptophan is present at the end of the CDR3, so a read error is the likely explanation. The rearrangement links TRBV12-3 or TRBV12-4 to TRBJ2-7, with D hard to call. The CDR3 consists of 12 residues. The V and J ends lost 1 base and 3 bases respectively, with 4 bases between them. The CDR3 region has the DNA TGTGCCAGCAGTTTAGTAATCTACGAGCAGTACTAC. Translating it yields CASSLVIYEQYY.

The CDR3 reads CASSFKQETQYF. CDR3 bases: TGTGCCAGCAGCTTTAAACAAGAGACCCAGTACTTC. This chain joins TRBV7-2 and TRBJ2-5; D remains ambiguous. Trimming stripped 3 bases from V and 2 bases from J, with 4 bases between. The CDR3 is 12 residues long. The germline V gene has CDR1 SGHTA and CDR2 FQGNSA.

This clonotype was detected a few times. This chain links TRBV7-2 with TRBJ2-7; 11 bases are a match to TRBD2. J gave up 7 bases and V 4 bases, and 9 bases lay outside the gene matches. The CDR3 runs 15 residues. Germline V gene data show CDR1 as SGHTA and CDR2 as FQGNSA. CDR3 DNA: TGTGCCAGCAGCTCTAGCGGGGGGCCGGGGTGGGAGCAGTACTTC. Translation gives CASSSSGGPGWEQYF.

The J gene is TRBJ2-1, the V gene TRBV11-1; 11 bases fit TRBD1. The germline V gene encodes CDR1 SGHAT and CDR2 FQDESV (reference sequence). The CDR3 consists of 21 residues. V shed 5 bases, J shed 7 bases, and the junction held 25 bases outside the gene matches. The DNA for the CDR3 is TGTGCCAGCAGCCATTACCAGACCGGGACAGGGGGTTGGCGGGGGAGGAATGAGCAGTTCTTC. Protein: CASSHYQTGTGGWRGRNEQFF.

This clonotype has a handful of counts. The chain employs TRBV11-1 and TRBJ2-1; D remains unclear. The CDR3 covers 14 residues. Trimming cost V 5 bases and J 5 bases, with 13 bases left between them. Germline V gene data show CDR1 as SGHAT and CDR2 as FQDESV (reference sequence). In nucleotides, the CDR3 is TGTGCCAGCAGCCACCGACCTGGCGACAATGAGCAGTTCTTC. It specifies CASSHRPGDNEQFF.

The rearrangement joins TRBV24-1 to TRBJ2-3; TRBD1 matches at 10 bases. V lost 3 bases and J lost 6; bases outside the gene matches: 5. CDR3 size: 15 residues. Germline V gene sequence: CDR1 KGHDR, CDR2 SFDVKD. CDR3 loop: CATSDPGQGDDTQYF. CDR3 nucleotide sequence: TGTGCCACCAGTGATCCCGGACAGGGGGACGATACGCAGTATTTT.

In this sample, this clonotype turned up a few times. This chain joins TRBV7-3 and TRBJ2-2, with 9 bases aligning to TRBD2. The germline V gene has CDR1 SGHTA and CDR2 FQGTGA. J lost 5 bases, V lost 6 bases, and 7 bases had no gene match. The CDR3 loop spans 15 amino acids. CDR3 nucleotide sequence: TGTGCCAGCAGTTTAGCGGGGGCGATGACCGGGGAGCTGTTTTTT. Translated, it gives CASSLAGAMTGELFF.

In DNA, the CDR3 is TGTGCCAGCTCACCACCAGGGGGCTACATGAACACTGAAGCTTTCTTT. This encodes CASSPPGGYMNTEAFF. The chain couples TRBV18 to TRBJ1-1, with 7 positions matching TRBD1. Trimming removed 0 bases from V and 0 bases from J; junction bases left unmatched: 4. This CDR3 has 16 residues. Germline V lookup: CDR1 KGHSH, CDR2 LQKENI.

V gene TRBV11-2 combines with J gene TRBJ2-7; 9 positions agree with TRBD2. Germline V gene sequence: CDR1 SGHAT, CDR2 FQNNGV. J was trimmed by 4 bases and V by 5 bases; bases with no gene match: 9. This CDR3 spans 15 amino acids. Here the CDR3 reads CASSPAPSGVYEQYF. The CDR3 coding sequence is TGTGCCAGCAGCCCAGCCCCTAGCGGGGTATACGAGCAGTACTTC.

The rearrangement uses TRBV12-3 or TRBV12-4 and TRBJ1-6; D gene unclear. This CDR3 has 15 residues. The germline V and J ends were trimmed by 4 bases and 6 bases, with 13 bases remaining between them. In nucleotides, the CDR3 is TGTGCCAGCAGTTCCGGGTCCTGGGGTAATTCACCCCTCCACTTT. Translated: CASSSGSWGNSPLHF.

The genes are TRBV5-5 and TRBJ2-5; D ambiguous. The CDR3 spans 14 residues. CDR1 is SGHKS and CDR2 is YYEKEE in the germline V gene (reference sequence). Trimming took 2 bases from V and 0 from J, leaving 8 bases between them. The CDR3 nucleotides read TGTGCCAGCAGCTTCTCCACACACCAAGAGACCCAGTACTTC. Translation: CASSFSTHQETQYF.

The chain has TRBV5-5 and TRBJ1-3; no reliable D call. This CDR3 has 15 amino acids. Per germline, CDR1 SGHKS and CDR2 YYEKEE (reference sequence). The ends were cut back, 6 bases at V and 0 bases at J, with 13 bases in the middle. The CDR3 DNA is TGTGCCAGCACAAGGACGGGTTACTCTGGAAACACCATATATTTT. Translating gives CASTRTGYSGNTIYF.

This clonotype was detected a few times. CDR3 region: CSARAISGVATNEKLFF. DNA for the CDR3: TGCAGTGCTAGGGCTATCAGTGGGGTCGCAACTAATGAAAAACTGTTTTTT. The rearrangement uses TRBV20-1 and TRBJ1-4; unclear D gene. V lost 3 bases and J lost 0, with 17 bases in between. Germline V gene data show CDR1 as DFQATT and CDR2 as SNEGSKA (reference sequence). This CDR3 contains 17 residues.

There are many counts of this clonotype. The chain employs TRBV5-1 and TRBJ2-1; the match to TRBD2 covers 8 bases. The length of the CDR3 is 15 residues. The germline gives CDR1 SGHRS, CDR2 YFSETQ. V gave up 1 base and J gave up 7 bases; unmatched junction bases: 7. The CDR3: CASSLNAGGGNEQFF. The CDR3, as DNA: TGCGCCAGCAGCTTGAATGCGGGGGGAGGGAATGAGCAGTTCTTC. Full variable domain (rest looked up from reference TRBV5-1 and TRBJ2-1): KAGVTQTPRYLIKTRGQQVTLSCSPISGHRSVSWYQQTPGQGLQFLFEYFSETQRNKGNFPGRFSGRQFSNSRSEMNVSTLELGDSALYLCASSLNAGGGNEQFFGPGTRLTVL.

V is TRBV9 and J is TRBJ2-3, with unresolved D. CDR3 length: 16 residues. The germline gives CDR1 SGDLS, CDR2 YYNGEE. V was shortened by 5 bases and J by 0 bases, with 16 bases between the two germline ends. The CDR3 reads CASSEGTAPSTDTQYF. The CDR3 bases are TGTGCCAGCAGTGAAGGTACCGCTCCTAGCACAGATACGCAGTATTTT. Using reference TRBV9 and TRBJ2-3 for the parts outside the CDR3, the full variable domain is DSGVTQTPKHLITATGQRVTLRCSPRSGDLSVYWYQQSLDQGLQFLIQYYNGEERAKGNILERFSAQQFPDLHSELNLSSLELGDSALYFCASSEGTAPSTDTQYFGPGTRLTVL.

This clonotype was picked up a small number of times. The V call is TRBV18, the J call TRBJ2-3; perhaps D is TRBD1 or TRBD2 (5 bases each). V was pared by 5 bases and J by 4 bases, with 16 bases between. CDR1 is KGHSH, CDR2 LQKENI, per germline. The CDR3 extends over 15 amino acids. CDR3 nucleotides: TGTGCCAGCTCAGTGAGGGACGGTAGCCCAGATACGCAGTATTTT. Encoded protein: CASSVRDGSPDTQYF.

J is TRBJ2-3 and V is TRBV5-1; D may match TRBD1 or TRBD2 (5 bases each). V was shortened by 0 bases and J by 6 bases, with 20 bases between the two germline ends. There are 17 residues in the CDR3. Per germline, CDR1 SGHRS and CDR2 YFSETQ. The CDR3 DNA is TGCGCCAGCAGCTTGGAGGTGGGGGTGAGGTCTGGGGATACGCAGTATTTT. It translates to CASSLEVGVRSGDTQYF.

Many counts were recorded for this clonotype. The chain employs TRBV7-9 and TRBJ1-1, with TRBD1 as a possible D gene (5 bases). CDR1 and CDR2 from the germline V gene are SEHNR and FQNEAQ (reference sequence). This CDR3 region has 14 residues. The V end lost 2 bases, the J end lost 1 base, and 8 bases lay between the germline ends. CDR3 coding DNA: TGTGCCAGCAGCTTACTTGGGGGGAACACTGAAGCTTTCTTT. This translates into CASSLLGGNTEAFF.

There are a few counts of this clonotype. The V gene is TRBV6-5, the J gene TRBJ2-7; 13 nucleotides align to TRBD2. V trimming: 2 bases; J trimming: 0 bases; junction bases outside the gene matches: 4. In germline, CDR1 is MNHEY, CDR2 SVGAGI. The length of the CDR3 is 17 residues. The CDR3, as DNA: TGTGCCAGCAGTTACCCCGGGACTAGCGGGGCCTCCTACGAGCAGTACTTC. It yields the protein CASSYPGTSGASYEQYF.

This clonotype was seen more than once but under ten times. DNA of the CDR3: TGTGCCAGCAGAGATCCGGGACAGGGACGAGCCAAAAACATTCAGTACTTC. This codes for CASRDPGQGRAKNIQYF. This chain links TRBV25-1 with TRBJ2-4; 9 nucleotides match TRBD1. The CDR3 has 17 residues. From germline, CDR1 is MGHDK and CDR2 SYGVNS. The V gene end was trimmed by 6 bases and the J gene end by 0 bases; junction bases not matched to a gene: 9.